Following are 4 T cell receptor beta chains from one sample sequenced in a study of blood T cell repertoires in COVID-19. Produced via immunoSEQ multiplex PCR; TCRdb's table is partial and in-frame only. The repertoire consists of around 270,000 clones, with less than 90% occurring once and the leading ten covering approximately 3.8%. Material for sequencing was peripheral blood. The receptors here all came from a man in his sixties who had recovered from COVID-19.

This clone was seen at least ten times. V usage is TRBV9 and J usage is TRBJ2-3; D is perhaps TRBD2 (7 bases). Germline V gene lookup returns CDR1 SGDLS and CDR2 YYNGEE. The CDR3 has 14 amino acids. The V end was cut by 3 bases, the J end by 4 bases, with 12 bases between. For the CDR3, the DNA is TGTGCCAGCAGCGCGGGGGGCCTGTCAGATACGCAGTATTTT. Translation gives CASSAGGLSDTQYF.

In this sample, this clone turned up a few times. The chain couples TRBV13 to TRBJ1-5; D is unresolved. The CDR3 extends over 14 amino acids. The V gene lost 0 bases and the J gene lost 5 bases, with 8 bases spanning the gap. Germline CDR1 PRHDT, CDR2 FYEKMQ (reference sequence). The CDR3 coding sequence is TGTGCCAGCAGCTTAGGTGAGAGCGATCAGCCCCAGCATTTT. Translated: CASSLGESDQPQHF.

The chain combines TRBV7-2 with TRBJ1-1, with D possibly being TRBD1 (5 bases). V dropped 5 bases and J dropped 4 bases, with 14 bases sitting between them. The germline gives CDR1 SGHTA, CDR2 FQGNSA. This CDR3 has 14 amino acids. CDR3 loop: CASSPGGGFTEAFF. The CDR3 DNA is TGTGCCAGCAGCCCCGGTGGGGGGTTCACTGAAGCTTTCTTT. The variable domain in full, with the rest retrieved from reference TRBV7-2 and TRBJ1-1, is GAGVSQSPSNKVTEKGKDVELRCDPISGHTALYWYRQSLGQGLEFLIYFQGNSAPDKSGLPSDRFSAERTGGSVSTLTIQRTQQEDSAVYLCASSPGGGFTEAFFGQGTRLTVV.

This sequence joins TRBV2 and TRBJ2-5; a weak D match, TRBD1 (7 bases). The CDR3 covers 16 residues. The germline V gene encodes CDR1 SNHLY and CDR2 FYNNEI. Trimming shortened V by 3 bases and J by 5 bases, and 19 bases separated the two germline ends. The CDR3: CASSDGSQGRSETQYF. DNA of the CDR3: TGTGCCAGCAGTGACGGATCACAGGGGAGGTCGGAGACCCAGTACTTC.